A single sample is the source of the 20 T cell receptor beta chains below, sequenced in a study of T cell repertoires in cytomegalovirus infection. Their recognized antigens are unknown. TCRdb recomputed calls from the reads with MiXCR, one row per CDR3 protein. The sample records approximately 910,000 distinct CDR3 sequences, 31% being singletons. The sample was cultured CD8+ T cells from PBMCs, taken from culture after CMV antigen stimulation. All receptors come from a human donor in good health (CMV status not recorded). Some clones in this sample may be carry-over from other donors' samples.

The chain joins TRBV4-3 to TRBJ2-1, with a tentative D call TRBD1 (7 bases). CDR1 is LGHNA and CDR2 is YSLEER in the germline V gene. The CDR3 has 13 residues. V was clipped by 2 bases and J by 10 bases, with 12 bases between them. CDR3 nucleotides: TGCGCCAGCAGCCAATGGAGGGGGCCCGAGCAGTTCTTC. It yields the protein CASSQWRGPEQFF.

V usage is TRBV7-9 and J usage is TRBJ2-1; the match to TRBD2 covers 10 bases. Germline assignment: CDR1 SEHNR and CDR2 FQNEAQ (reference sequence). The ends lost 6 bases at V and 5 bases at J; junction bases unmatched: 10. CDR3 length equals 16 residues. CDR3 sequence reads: CASRSTLGLADNEQFF. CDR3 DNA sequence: TGTGCCAGCAGATCCACCCTCGGACTAGCGGACAATGAGCAGTTCTTC.

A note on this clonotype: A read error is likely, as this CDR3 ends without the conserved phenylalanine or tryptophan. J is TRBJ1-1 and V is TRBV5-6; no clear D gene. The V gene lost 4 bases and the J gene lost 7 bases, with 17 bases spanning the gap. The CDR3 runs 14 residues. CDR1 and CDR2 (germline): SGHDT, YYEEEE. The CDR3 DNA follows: TGTGCCAGCAGCCCGATGACCCGGATTAATGAAGCTTTCTCT. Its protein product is CASSPMTRINEAFS.

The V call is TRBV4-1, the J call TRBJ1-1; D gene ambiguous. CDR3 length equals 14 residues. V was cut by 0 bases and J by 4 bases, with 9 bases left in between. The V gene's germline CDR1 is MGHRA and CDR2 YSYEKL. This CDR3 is CASSQEGGTTEAFF. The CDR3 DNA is TGCGCCAGCAGCCAAGAGGGTGGAACCACTGAAGCTTTCTTT.

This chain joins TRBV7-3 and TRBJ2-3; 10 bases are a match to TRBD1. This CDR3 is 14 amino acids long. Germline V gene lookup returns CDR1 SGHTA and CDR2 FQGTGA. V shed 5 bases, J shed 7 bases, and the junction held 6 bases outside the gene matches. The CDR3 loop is CASSMTGGVHTQYF. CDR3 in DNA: TGTGCCAGCAGCATGACAGGGGGCGTTCATACGCAGTATTTT.

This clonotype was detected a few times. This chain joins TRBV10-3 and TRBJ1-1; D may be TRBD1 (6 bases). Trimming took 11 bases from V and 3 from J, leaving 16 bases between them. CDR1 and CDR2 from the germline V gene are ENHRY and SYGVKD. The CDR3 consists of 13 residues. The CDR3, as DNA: TGTGCCTCGACCAGGGGTGGGGACACTGAAGCTTTCTTT. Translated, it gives CASTRGGDTEAFF.

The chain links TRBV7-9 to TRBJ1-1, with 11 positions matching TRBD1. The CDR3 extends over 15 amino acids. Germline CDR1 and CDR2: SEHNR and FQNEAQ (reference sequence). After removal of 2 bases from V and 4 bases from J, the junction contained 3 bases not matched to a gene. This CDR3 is CASSLKGQGGTEAFF. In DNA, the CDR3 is TGTGCCAGCAGCTTAAAGGGACAGGGGGGCACTGAAGCTTTCTTT.

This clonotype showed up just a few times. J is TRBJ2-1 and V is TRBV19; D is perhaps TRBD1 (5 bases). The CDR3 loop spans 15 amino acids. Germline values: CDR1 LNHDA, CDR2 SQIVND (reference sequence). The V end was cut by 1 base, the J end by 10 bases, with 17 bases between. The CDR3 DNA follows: TGTGCCAGTAGTATAGGTGGGCAGGGCCTTCGGGAGCAGTTCTTC. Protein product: CASSIGGQGLREQFF.

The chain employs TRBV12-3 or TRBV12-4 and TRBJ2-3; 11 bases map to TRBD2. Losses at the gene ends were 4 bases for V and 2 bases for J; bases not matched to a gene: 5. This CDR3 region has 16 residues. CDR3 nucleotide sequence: TGTGCCAGCAGTTCCCGACTAGCGGGGAACACAGATACGCAGTATTTT. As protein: CASSSRLAGNTDTQYF.

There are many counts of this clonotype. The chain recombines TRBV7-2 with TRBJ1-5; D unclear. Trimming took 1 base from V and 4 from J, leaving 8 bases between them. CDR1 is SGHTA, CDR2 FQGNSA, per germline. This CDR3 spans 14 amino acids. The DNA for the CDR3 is TGTGCCAGCAGCTTAGAACAGCATAATCAGCCCCAGCATTTT. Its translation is CASSLEQHNQPQHF.

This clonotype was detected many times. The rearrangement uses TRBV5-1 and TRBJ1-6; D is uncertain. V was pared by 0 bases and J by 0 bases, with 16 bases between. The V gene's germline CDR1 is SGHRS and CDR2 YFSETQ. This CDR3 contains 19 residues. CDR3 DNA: TGCGCCAGCAGCTTGGTGGCCCCGACGCCGAGCTCCTATAATTCACCCCTCCACTTT. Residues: CASSLVAPTPSSYNSPLHF.

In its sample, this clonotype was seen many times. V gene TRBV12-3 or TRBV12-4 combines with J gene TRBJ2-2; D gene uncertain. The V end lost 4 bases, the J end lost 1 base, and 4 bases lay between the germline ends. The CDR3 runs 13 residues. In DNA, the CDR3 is TGTGCCAGCAGTTGGGAGAACACCGGGGAGCTGTTTTTT. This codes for CASSWENTGELFF.

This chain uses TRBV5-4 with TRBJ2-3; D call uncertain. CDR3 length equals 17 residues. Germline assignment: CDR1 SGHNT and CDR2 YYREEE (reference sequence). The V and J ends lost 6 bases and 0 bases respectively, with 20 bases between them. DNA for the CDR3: TGTGCCAGCATTTCCAGTAGTACCTCCTCTAGCACAGATACGCAGTATTTT. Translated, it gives CASISSSTSSSTDTQYF.

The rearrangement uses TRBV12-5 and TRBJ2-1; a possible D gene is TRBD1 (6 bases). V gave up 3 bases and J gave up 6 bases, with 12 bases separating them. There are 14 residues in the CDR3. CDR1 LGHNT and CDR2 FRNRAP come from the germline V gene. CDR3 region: CASGFFGTSNEQFF. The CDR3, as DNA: TGTGCTAGTGGTTTTTTTGGGACAAGCAATGAGCAGTTCTTC.

The CDR3 loop is CASSIGRTNSPLHF. The CDR3 DNA follows: TGTGCCAGTAGTATAGGACGGACAAATTCACCCCTCCACTTT. The V gene is TRBV19, the J gene TRBJ1-6; TRBD1 is a possible D gene (5 bases). V lost 1 base to trimming and J lost 7 bases, with 8 bases between them. Germline CDR1 LNHDA, CDR2 SQIVND (reference sequence). The CDR3 contains 14 residues. Based on the CDR3 plus reference TRBV19 and TRBJ1-6, the full variable domain is DGGITQSPKYLFRKEGQNVTLSCEQNLNHDAMYWYRQDPGQGLRLIYYSQIVNDFQKGDIAEGYSVSREKKESFPLTVTSAQKNPTAFYLCASSIGRTNSPLHFGNGTRLTVT.

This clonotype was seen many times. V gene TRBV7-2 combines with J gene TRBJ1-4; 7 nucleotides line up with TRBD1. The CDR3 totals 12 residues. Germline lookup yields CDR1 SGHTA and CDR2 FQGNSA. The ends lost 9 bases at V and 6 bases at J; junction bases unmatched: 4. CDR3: CASRGLDEKLFF. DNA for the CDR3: TGTGCCAGTAGGGGGCTCGATGAAAAACTGTTTTTT.

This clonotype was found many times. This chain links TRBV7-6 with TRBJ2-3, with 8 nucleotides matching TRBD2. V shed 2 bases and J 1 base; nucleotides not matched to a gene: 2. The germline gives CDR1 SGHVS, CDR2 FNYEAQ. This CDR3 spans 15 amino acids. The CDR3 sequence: CASSLFSGGTDTQYF. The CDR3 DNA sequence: TGTGCCAGCAGCTTATTTAGCGGGGGCACAGATACGCAGTATTTT.

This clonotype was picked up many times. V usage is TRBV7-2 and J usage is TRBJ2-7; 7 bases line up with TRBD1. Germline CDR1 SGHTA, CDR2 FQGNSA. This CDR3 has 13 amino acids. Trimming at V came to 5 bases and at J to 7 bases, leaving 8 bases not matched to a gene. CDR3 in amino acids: CASSPGGLGEQYV. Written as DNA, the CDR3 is TGTGCCAGCAGCCCAGGGGGTTTGGGGGAGCAGTACGTC.

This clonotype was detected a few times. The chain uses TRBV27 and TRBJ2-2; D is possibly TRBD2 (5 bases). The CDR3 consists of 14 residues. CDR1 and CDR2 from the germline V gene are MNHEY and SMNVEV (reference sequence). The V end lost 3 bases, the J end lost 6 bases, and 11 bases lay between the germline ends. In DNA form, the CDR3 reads TGTGCCAGCAGTTTTCCCGGGGAAGCCGGGGAGCTGTTTTTT. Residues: CASSFPGEAGELFF.

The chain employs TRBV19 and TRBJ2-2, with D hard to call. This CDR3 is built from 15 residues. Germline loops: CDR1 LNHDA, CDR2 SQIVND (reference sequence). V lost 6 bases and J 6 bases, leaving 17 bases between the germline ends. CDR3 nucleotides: TGTGCCAGTAGAAATGGCCTAATTTCCCCCGGGGAGCTGTTTTTT. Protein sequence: CASRNGLISPGELFF. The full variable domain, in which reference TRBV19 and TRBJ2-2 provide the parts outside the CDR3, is DGGITQSPKYLFRKEGQNVTLSCEQNLNHDAMYWYRQDPGQGLRLIYYSQIVNDFQKGDIAEGYSVSREKKESFPLTVTSAQKNPTAFYLCASRNGLISPGELFFGEGSRLTVL.